The 26 T cell receptor beta chains below were found in one sample sequenced in a study of post-analysis software for immune sequencing data. General observations from the study: Relative to controls, patients had 4 or 5 TRBV segments at higher frequency, with TRBV5-6, TRBV5-1 and TRBV20-1 among these.

Presence of unique molecular identifiers characterized the TCR beta cDNA libraries. TCRdb recomputed calls from the PCR reads with MiXCR, one row per CDR3 protein. There are over 150,000 distinct CDR3 sequences in the sample; approximately 28% occur only once, and roughly 1.6% lies in the top ten. The antigens for these receptors are not known. Sequences were obtained from blood. The receptors come from a girl aged 5-17 years with multiple sclerosis.

The rearrangement links TRBV7-6 to TRBJ2-5; 9 nucleotides agree with TRBD2. Germline V gives CDR1 SGHVS, CDR2 FNYEAQ. Trimming cost V 5 bases and J 7 bases; bases outside gene matches: 11. The CDR3 has 15 amino acids. The CDR3 DNA reads TGTGCCAGCAGCCTCGGTAGCGGGAGTGGTAGGACCCAGTACTTC. Translation: CASSLGSGSGRTQYF.

This clonotype came up many times. The genes are TRBV9 and TRBJ2-5; possible D gene TRBD1, 6 bases. This CDR3 is built from 12 residues. Germline CDR1 SGDLS, CDR2 YYNGEE. V lost 7 bases and J 0 bases, leaving 7 bases between the germline ends. The CDR3 sequence is CASGDNQETQYF. The CDR3 DNA follows: TGTGCCAGCGGGGACAACCAAGAGACCCAGTACTTC.

The rearrangement uses TRBV3-1 and TRBJ1-2, with 8 bases lining up with TRBD1. Germline trimming cut 8 bases from V and 4 bases from J; bases unmatched to any gene: 9. Per the germline V gene, CDR1 is LGHDT and CDR2 is YNNKEL (reference sequence). The CDR3 is made up of 14 amino acids. The CDR3 protein is CASGHGGQGYGYTF. As DNA, the CDR3 is TGTGCCAGCGGGCACGGTGGACAGGGCTATGGCTACACCTTC.

The rearrangement uses TRBV20-1 and TRBJ1-1; TRBD1 matches 12 bases. After removal of 6 bases from V and 1 base from J, the junction contained 9 bases not matched to a gene. This CDR3 is built from 16 residues. Germline loops: CDR1 DFQATT, CDR2 SNEGSKA (reference sequence). The CDR3 reads CSAVGGQGASNTEAFF. The CDR3 DNA follows: TGCAGTGCCGTGGGGGGACAGGGGGCATCGAACACTGAAGCTTTCTTT.

This clonotype has more than one count but fewer than ten. CDR3 amino acids: CASSHPGTSEAFF. DNA of the CDR3: TGCGCCAGCAGCCATCCCGGGACTTCTGAAGCTTTCTTT. The chain employs TRBV4-1 and TRBJ1-1; D may be TRBD1 (5 bases). This CDR3 is 13 amino acids long. The V and J ends lost 3 bases and 6 bases respectively, with 11 bases between them. The V gene's germline CDR1 is MGHRA and CDR2 YSYEKL.

The chain combines TRBV7-2 with TRBJ2-7; the match to TRBD2 covers 10 bases. Unmatched junction bases numbered 4, after V lost 2 bases and J lost 0 bases. This CDR3 spans 16 amino acids. CDR1 and CDR2 from the germline V gene are SGHTA and FQGNSA. CDR3: CASSLRLAGVSYEQYF. Written as DNA, the CDR3 is TGTGCCAGCAGCTTACGGCTAGCGGGAGTCTCCTACGAGCAGTACTTC.

This clonotype was seen only a few times. The chain links TRBV18 to TRBJ2-6, with D tentatively TRBD1 (5 bases). Germline loops: CDR1 KGHSH, CDR2 LQKENI. The CDR3 has 15 residues. Trimming removed 2 bases from V and 4 bases from J, with 9 bases in between. CDR3 in DNA: TGTGCCAGCTCACCAGGGGCGCCAGGGGCCAACGTCCTGACTTTC. It yields the protein CASSPGAPGANVLTF.

The rearrangement joins TRBV4-2 to TRBJ2-1, with 16 bases fitting TRBD2. The CDR3 runs 19 residues. J lost 5 bases, V lost 4 bases, and 11 bases had no gene match. Germline V gene sequence: CDR1 LGHNA, CDR2 YNFKEQ. Written as DNA, the CDR3 is TGTGCCAGCAGCCGCCTGGGACTAGCGGGAGGGCCAGTTGACAATGAGCAGTTCTTC. It codes for CASSRLGLAGGPVDNEQFF.

This clonotype was counted many times. J is TRBJ1-2 and V is TRBV29-1; 10 bases align to TRBD1. The CDR3 totals 16 residues. Germline values: CDR1 SQVTM, CDR2 ANQGSEA. Trimming at V came to 4 bases and at J to 1 base, leaving 9 bases not matched to a gene. CDR3 DNA: TGCAGCGTTGCTGGGACAGGGGTCTCTTTTAACTATGGCTACACCTTC. Its translation is CSVAGTGVSFNYGYTF.

This chain joins TRBV6-5 and TRBJ1-5; D possibly corresponds to TRBD1 (5 bases). Germline V gene data show CDR1 as MNHEY and CDR2 as SVGAGI. Trimming pared 2 bases from V and 3 bases from J, leaving 23 bases between. The CDR3 is 19 amino acids. The CDR3 reads CASSYLPLGHSLANQPQHF. Written as DNA, the CDR3 is TGTGCCAGCAGTTACCTTCCCCTGGGGCATTCGCTTGCCAATCAGCCCCAGCATTTT.

This clonotype was seen only a few times. The chain is built from TRBV7-9 and TRBJ1-1; 7 nucleotides match TRBD1. The CDR3 is made up of 14 amino acids. Germline CDR1 and CDR2: SEHNR and FQNEAQ (reference sequence). The trim removed 2 bases at V and 8 bases at J, leaving 8 bases unmatched. CDR3 sequence (DNA): TGTGCCAGCAGCTTATCCGGGACAGAGACGGAAGCTTTCTTT. Protein product: CASSLSGTETEAFF. The entire variable domain, with the rest obtained from reference TRBV7-9 and TRBJ1-1, is as follows: DTGVSQNPRHKITKRGQNVTFRCDPISEHNRLYWYRQTLGQGPEFLTYFQNEAQLEKSRLLSDRFSAERPKGSFSTLEIQRTEQGDSAMYLCASSLSGTETEAFFGQGTRLTVV.

The V gene is TRBV30, the J gene TRBJ2-7; D uncertain. Germline CDR1 and CDR2: GTSNPN and SVGIG (reference sequence). The CDR3 has 14 amino acids. V was trimmed by 0 bases and J by 3 bases, leaving 12 bases between them. DNA of the CDR3: TGTGCCTGGAGTGTACGAGGAGATATCTACGAGCAGTACTTC. Translating it yields CAWSVRGDIYEQYF.

To note about this clonotype: A read error is possible here, since a much larger clone lies one base away. The chain uses TRBV10-3 and TRBJ2-5, with a possible D match to TRBD1 (5 bases). The CDR3 length is 12 residues. CDR1 and CDR2 from the germline V gene are ENHRY and SYGVKD. CDR3 sequence: CAISDREETRYF. CDR3 nucleotides: TGTGCCATCAGTGACAGGGAAGAGACCCGGTACTTC.

The sample holds many counts of this clonotype. This chain links TRBV29-1 with TRBJ2-3, with TRBD1 as a possible D gene (6 bases). Per germline, CDR1 SQVTM and CDR2 ANQGSEA. V was cut by 4 bases and J by 6 bases, with 17 bases left in between. This CDR3 has 14 residues. The CDR3 DNA reads as TGCAGCGTTGGTCGGGACACCGTGGCGGATACGCAGTATTTT. Translation gives CSVGRDTVADTQYF.

This clonotype came up many times. The chain is built from TRBV24-1 and TRBJ2-7; D may correspond to TRBD1 or TRBD2 (5 bases each). From germline, CDR1 is KGHDR and CDR2 SFDVKD. The CDR3 runs 12 residues. V lost 1 base and J 6 bases, leaving 6 bases between the germline ends. CDR3 amino acids: CATSDFGTEQYF. DNA for the CDR3: TGTGCCACCAGTGATTTCGGGACCGAGCAGTACTTC.

This clonotype was counted at least ten times. V is TRBV28 and J is TRBJ2-1; 10 nucleotides align to TRBD2. Germline CDR1 and CDR2: MDHEN and SYDVKM. The CDR3 covers 15 residues. The V gene end was trimmed by 5 bases and the J gene end by 9 bases; junction bases not matched to a gene: 10. CDR3 in DNA: TGTGCCAGCAGTCTGACTAGCGGGTACCGGGGTGAGCAGTTCTTC. Its protein product is CASSLTSGYRGEQFF.

The chain links TRBV19 to TRBJ2-1; D gene unclear. The V end lost 1 base, the J end lost 7 bases, and 8 bases lay between the germline ends. The CDR3 spans 13 residues. Germline lookup yields CDR1 LNHDA and CDR2 SQIVND (reference sequence). CDR3 sequence reads: CASSIGPLNEQFF. CDR3 DNA sequence: TGTGCCAGTAGTATAGGTCCCCTAAATGAGCAGTTCTTC.

Details on this clonotype: A much larger clone differs from this one at a single base, so this may be a read error. The chain uses TRBV28 and TRBJ2-7; 11 nucleotides align to TRBD2. The CDR3 extends over 15 amino acids. The germline V gene encodes CDR1 MDHEN and CDR2 SYDVKM. The CDR3 DNA reads as TGTGTCAGCAGTTCGGGACTAGCGGCCTCCTACGAGCAGTACTTC. Translating gives CVSSSGLAASYEQYF.

This clonotype was recorded many times. The chain combines TRBV7-2 with TRBJ2-1; D is unresolved. The V gene's germline CDR1 is SGHTA and CDR2 FQGNSA. CDR3 length: 11 amino acids. Trimming cost V 3 bases and J 4 bases, with 1 base left between them. The CDR3 reads CASSFYNEQFF. As DNA, the CDR3 is TGTGCCAGCAGCTTTTACAATGAGCAGTTCTTC.

V and J are TRBV6-5 and TRBJ2-1; D remains unclear. CDR1 is MNHEY and CDR2 is SVGAGI in the germline V gene. The CDR3 loop spans 12 amino acids. V lost 2 bases, J lost 8 bases, and 7 bases lay in between. The CDR3 nucleotides read TGTGCCAGCAGTTACAACTTCGATGAGCAGTTCTTC. As protein: CASSYNFDEQFF.

This clonotype was picked up many times. The J gene is TRBJ1-1, the V gene TRBV29-1; TRBD1 is a possible D gene (6 bases). The CDR3 has 14 residues. Trimming shortened V by 6 bases and J by 4 bases, and 18 bases separated the two germline ends. CDR1 and CDR2 from the germline V gene are SQVTM and ANQGSEA. Here the CDR3 reads CSVRGSGGSTEAFF. CDR3 sequence (DNA): TGCAGCGTCCGGGGGTCCGGGGGCTCCACTGAAGCTTTCTTT.

This chain joins TRBV7-2 and TRBJ2-3; 9 bases align to TRBD2. Germline values: CDR1 SGHTA, CDR2 FQGNSA. This CDR3 is built from 17 residues. The V and J ends lost 8 bases and 4 bases, in that order; junction bases with no gene match: 16. The chain's CDR3 is CASDLRSIAGESDTQYF. CDR3 bases: TGTGCCAGCGATTTAAGGAGTATAGCGGGGGAGTCAGATACGCAGTATTTT.

This clonotype was recorded many times. V and J are TRBV6-6 and TRBJ1-2; D ambiguous. In germline, CDR1 is MNHNY, CDR2 SVGAGI (reference sequence). V was pared by 7 bases and J by 4 bases, with 10 bases between. The CDR3 runs to 12 residues. CDR3 bases: TGTGCCAGCACTTCCCCAGGCTATGGCTACACCTTC. It encodes CASTSPGYGYTF.

This clonotype was counted once. The V gene is TRBV7-9, the J gene TRBJ2-3; a weak D match, TRBD2 (5 bases). Germline CDR1 reads SEHNR; CDR2 reads FQNEAQ (reference sequence). CDR3 length: 15 amino acids. The germline V and J ends were trimmed by 6 bases and 0 bases, with 13 bases remaining between them. The CDR3 is CASRQSGYSTDTQYF. The CDR3 region has the DNA TGTGCCAGCAGACAATCGGGGTATAGCACAGATACGCAGTATTTT.

This clonotype was recorded once. A much larger clonotype is one base distant, so this may be a read error. This chain connects TRBV7-2 to TRBJ2-6; TRBD2 agrees at 12 bases. Trimming removed 10 bases from V and 0 bases from J; junction bases left unmatched: 10. The CDR3 is 18 residues long. Germline CDR1 and CDR2: SGHTA and FQGNSA. The CDR3 region is CAIGRSTSGSSGANVLTF. CDR3 DNA: TGTGCCATCGGGAGATCGACTAGCGGGAGCTCTGGGGCCAACGTCCTGACTTTC.

This chain connects TRBV6-5 to TRBJ1-2, with 8 bases aligning to TRBD1. This CDR3 spans 17 amino acids. Germline CDR1 and CDR2: MNHEY and SVGAGI. J lost 0 bases, V lost 0 bases, and 6 bases had no gene match. The CDR3 is CASSYSTGEGANYGYTF. In nucleotides, the CDR3 is TGTGCCAGCAGTTACTCGACAGGGGAGGGAGCTAACTATGGCTACACCTTC.